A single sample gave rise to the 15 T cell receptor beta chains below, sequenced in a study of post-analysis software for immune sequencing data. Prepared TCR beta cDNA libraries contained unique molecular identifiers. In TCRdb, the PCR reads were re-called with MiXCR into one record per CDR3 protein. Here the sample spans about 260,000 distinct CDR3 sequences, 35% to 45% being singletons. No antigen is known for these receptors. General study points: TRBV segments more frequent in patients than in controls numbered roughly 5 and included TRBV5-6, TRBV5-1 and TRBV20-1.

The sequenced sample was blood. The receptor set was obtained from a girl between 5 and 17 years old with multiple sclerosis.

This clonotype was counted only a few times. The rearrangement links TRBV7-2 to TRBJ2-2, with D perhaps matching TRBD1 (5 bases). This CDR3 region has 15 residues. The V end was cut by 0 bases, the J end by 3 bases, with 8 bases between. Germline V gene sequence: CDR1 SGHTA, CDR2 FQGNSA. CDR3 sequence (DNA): TGTGCCAGCAGCTTAGCAGGGGTTTACACCGGGGAGCTGTTTTTT. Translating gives CASSLAGVYTGELFF.

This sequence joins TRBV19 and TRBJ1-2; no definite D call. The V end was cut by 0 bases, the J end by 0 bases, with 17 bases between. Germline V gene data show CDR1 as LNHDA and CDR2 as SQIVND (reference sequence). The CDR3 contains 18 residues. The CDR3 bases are TGTGCCAGTAGTATAGATCAAATGGGGTCGGATACTAACTATGGCTACACCTTC. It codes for CASSIDQMGSDTNYGYTF.

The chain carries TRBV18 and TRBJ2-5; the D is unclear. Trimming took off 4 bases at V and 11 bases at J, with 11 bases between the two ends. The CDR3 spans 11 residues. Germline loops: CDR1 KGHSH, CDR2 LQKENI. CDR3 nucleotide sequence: TGTGCCAGCTCACTCCGCAATGAGCAGTACTTC. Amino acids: CASSLRNEQYF.

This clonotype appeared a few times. CDR3 in DNA: TGTGCCAGCAGTTACTTACAATTAGAATTTTTCTTT. This encodes CASSYLQLEFFF. The V and J genes are TRBV6-5 and TRBJ1-1, with D unclear. The CDR3 loop spans 12 amino acids. Trimming pared 1 base from V and 13 bases from J, leaving 13 bases between. Germline loops: CDR1 MNHEY, CDR2 SVGAGI.

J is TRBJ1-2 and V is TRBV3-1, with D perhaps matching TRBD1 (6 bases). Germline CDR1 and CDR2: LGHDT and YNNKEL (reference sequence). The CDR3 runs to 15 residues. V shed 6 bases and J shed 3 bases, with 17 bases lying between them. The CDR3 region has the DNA TGTGCCAGCAGACCCGGCGGGGGGGCCCACTATGGCTACACCTTC. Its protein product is CASRPGGGAHYGYTF. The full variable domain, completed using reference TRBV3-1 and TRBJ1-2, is DTAVSQTPKYLVTQMGNDKSIKCEQNLGHDTMYWYKQDSKKFLKIMFSYNNKELIINETVPNRFSPKSPDKAHLNLHINSLELGDSAVYFCASRPGGGAHYGYTFGSGTRLTVV.

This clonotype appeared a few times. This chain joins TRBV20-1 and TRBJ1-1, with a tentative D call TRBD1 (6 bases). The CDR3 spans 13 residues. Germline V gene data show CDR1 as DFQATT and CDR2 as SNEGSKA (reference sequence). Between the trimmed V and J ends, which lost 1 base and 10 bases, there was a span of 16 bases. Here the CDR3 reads CSARAPYGGAAFF. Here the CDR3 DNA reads TGCAGTGCTAGAGCTCCCTACGGGGGGGCAGCTTTCTTT.

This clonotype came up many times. In DNA, the CDR3 is TGCAGTGCTGGACCTGCGGCCTACGAGCAGTACTTC. Residues: CSAGPAAYEQYF. The chain recombines TRBV20-1 with TRBJ2-7; D remains ambiguous. V was trimmed by 5 bases and J by 2 bases, leaving 10 bases between them. The CDR3 has 12 amino acids. Germline-derived CDR1 and CDR2 are DFQATT and SNEGSKA (reference sequence).

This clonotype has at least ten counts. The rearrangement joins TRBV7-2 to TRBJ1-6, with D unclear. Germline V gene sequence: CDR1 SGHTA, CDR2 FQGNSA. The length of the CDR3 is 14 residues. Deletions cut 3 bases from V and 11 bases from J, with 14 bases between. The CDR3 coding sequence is TGTGCCAGCAGCTTTAACAGCCCGTCGGCACCCCTCCACTTT. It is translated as CASSFNSPSAPLHF.

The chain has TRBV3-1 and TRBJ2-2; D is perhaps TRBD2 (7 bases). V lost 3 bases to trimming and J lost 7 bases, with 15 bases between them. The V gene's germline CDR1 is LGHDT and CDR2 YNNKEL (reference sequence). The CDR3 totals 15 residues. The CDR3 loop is CASSHAGAWDGELFF. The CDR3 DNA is TGTGCCAGCAGCCATGCGGGGGCCTGGGACGGGGAGCTGTTTTTT. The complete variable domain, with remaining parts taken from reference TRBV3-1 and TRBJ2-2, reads DTAVSQTPKYLVTQMGNDKSIKCEQNLGHDTMYWYKQDSKKFLKIMFSYNNKELIINETVPNRFSPKSPDKAHLNLHINSLELGDSAVYFCASSHAGAWDGELFFGEGSRLTVL.

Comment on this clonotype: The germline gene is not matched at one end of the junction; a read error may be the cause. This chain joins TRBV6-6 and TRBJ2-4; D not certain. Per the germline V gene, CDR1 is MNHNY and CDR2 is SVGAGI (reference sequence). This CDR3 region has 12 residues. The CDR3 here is CAGSYPENIQYF. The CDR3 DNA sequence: TGTGCCGGCAGTTACCCTGAGAACATTCAGTACTTC.

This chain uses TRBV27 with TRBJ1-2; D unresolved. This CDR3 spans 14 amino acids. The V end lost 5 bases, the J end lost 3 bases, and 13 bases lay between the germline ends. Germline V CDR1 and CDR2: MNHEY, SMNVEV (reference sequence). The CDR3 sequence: CASSPPDLDYGYTF. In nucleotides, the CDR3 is TGTGCCAGCAGTCCCCCCGACCTGGACTATGGCTACACCTTC.

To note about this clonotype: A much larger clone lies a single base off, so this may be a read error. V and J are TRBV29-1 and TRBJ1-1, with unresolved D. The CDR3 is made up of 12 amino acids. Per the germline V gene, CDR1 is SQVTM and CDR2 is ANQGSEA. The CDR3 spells CSVDESNTEACF. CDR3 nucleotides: TGCAGCGTTGATGAGTCGAACACTGAAGCTTGCTTT.

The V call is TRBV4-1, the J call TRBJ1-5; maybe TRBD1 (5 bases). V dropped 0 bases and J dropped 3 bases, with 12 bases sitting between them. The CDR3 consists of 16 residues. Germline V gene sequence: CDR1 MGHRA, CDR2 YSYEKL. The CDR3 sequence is CASSQEGGGDNQPQHF. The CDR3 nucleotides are TGCGCCAGCAGCCAAGAGGGAGGAGGGGACAATCAGCCCCAGCATTTT.

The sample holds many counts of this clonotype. CDR3 coding DNA: TGTGCCAGCAGCTTGAAGGTGCTAGCGTCCTACAATGAGCAGTTCTTC. This sequence encodes CASSLKVLASYNEQFF. The chain combines TRBV5-6 with TRBJ2-1; TRBD2 is a possible D gene (6 bases). CDR3 length: 16 amino acids. Per germline, CDR1 SGHDT and CDR2 YYEEEE. V was cut by 1 base and J by 1 base, with 12 bases left in between.

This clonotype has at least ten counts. The CDR3 bases are TGTGCCATCAGTGAGGCTGTCCAGCAGGAACAGCCCCAGCATTTT. It codes for CAISEAVQQEQPQHF. The chain uses TRBV10-3 and TRBJ1-5; unclear D gene. Looked up from germline, CDR1 is ENHRY and CDR2 is SYGVKD. The CDR3 is made up of 15 amino acids. V was pared by 2 bases and J by 7 bases, with 15 bases between.